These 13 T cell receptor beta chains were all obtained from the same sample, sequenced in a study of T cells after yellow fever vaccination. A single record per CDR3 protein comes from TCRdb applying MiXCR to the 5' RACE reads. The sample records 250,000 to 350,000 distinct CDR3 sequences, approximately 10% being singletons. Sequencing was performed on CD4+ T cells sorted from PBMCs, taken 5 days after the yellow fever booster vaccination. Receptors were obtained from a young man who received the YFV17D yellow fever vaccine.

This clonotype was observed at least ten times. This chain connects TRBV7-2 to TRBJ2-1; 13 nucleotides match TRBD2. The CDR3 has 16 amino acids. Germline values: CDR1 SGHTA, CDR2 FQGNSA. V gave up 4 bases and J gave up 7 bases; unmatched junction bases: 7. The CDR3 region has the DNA TGTGCCAGCAGCTCAACCGGGACTAGCGGGACTAATGAGCAGTTCTTC. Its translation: CASSSTGTSGTNEQFF. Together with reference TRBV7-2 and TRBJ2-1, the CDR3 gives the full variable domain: GAGVSQSPSNKVTEKGKDVELRCDPISGHTALYWYRQSLGQGLEFLIYFQGNSAPDKSGLPSDRFSAERTGGSVSTLTIQRTQQEDSAVYLCASSSTGTSGTNEQFFGPGTRLTVL.

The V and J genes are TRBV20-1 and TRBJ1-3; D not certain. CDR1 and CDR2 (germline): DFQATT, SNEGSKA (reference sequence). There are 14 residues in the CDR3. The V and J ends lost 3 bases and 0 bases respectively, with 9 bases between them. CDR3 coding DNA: TGCAGTGCTAGTGAGGGATACTCTGGAAACACCATATATTTT. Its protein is CSASEGYSGNTIYF.

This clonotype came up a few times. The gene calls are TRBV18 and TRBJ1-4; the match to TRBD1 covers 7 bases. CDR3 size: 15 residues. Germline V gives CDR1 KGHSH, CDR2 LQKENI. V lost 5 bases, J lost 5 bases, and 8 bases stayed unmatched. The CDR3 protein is CASSGPGQINEKLFF. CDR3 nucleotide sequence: TGTGCCAGCTCAGGACCGGGACAGATCAATGAAAAACTGTTTTTT. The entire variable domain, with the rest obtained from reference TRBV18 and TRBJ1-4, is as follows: NAGVMQNPRHLVRRRGQEARLRCSPMKGHSHVYWYRQLPEEGLKFMVYLQKENIIDESGMPKERFSAEFPKEGPSILRIQQVVRGDSAAYFCASSGPGQINEKLFFGSGTQLSVL.

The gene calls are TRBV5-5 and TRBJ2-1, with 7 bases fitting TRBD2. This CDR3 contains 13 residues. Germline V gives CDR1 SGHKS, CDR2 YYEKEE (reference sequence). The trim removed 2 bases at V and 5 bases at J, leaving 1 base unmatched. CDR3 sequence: CASSLRGDNEQFF. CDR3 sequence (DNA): TGTGCCAGCAGCTTACGGGGGGACAATGAGCAGTTCTTC. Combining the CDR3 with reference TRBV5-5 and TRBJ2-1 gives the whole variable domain DAGVTQSPTHLIKTRGQQVTLRCSPISGHKSVSWYQQVLGQGPQFIFQYYEKEERGRGNFPDRFSARQFPNYSSELNVNALLLGDSALYLCASSLRGDNEQFFGPGTRLTVL.

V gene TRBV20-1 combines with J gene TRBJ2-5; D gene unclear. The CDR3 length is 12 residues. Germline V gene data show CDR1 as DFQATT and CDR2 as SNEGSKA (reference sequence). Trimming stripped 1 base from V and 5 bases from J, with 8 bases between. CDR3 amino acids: CSARVYQETQYF. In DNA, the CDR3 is TGCAGTGCTAGAGTATATCAGGAGACCCAGTACTTC.

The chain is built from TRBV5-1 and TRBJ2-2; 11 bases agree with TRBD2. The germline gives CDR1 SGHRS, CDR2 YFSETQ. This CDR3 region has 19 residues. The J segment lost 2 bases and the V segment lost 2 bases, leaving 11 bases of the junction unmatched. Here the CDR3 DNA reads TGCGCCAGCAGCTTCCAATCGGGGACTAGCGGCCAAAACACCGGGGAGCTGTTTTTT. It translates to CASSFQSGTSGQNTGELFF.

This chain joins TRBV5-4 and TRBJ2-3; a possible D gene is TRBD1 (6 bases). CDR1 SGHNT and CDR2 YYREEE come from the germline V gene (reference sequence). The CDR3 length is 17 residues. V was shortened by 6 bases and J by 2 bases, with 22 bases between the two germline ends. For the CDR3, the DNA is TGTGCCAGCACCATTCATAACAGGGTCTCCCTCACAGATACGCAGTATTTT. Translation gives CASTIHNRVSLTDTQYF. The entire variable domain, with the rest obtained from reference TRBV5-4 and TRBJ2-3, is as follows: ETGVTQSPTHLIKTRGQQVTLRCSSQSGHNTVSWYQQALGQGPQFIFQYYREEENGRGNFPPRFSGLQFPNYSSELNVNALELDDSALYLCASTIHNRVSLTDTQYFGPGTRLTVL.

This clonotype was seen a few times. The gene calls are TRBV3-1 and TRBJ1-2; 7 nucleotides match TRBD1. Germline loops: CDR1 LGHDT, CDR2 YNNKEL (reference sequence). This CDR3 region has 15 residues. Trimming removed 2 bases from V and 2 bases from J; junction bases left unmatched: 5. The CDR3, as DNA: TGTGCCAGCAGCCAACAGGGGGGATCAAACTATGGCTACACCTTC. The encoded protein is CASSQQGGSNYGYTF.

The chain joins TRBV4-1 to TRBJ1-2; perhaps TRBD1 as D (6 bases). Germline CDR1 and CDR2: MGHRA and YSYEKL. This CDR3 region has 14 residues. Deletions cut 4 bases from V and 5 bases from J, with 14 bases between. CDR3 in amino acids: CASSLGGGEYGYTF. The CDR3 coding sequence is TGCGCCAGCAGCCTAGGAGGGGGGGAGTATGGCTACACCTTC.

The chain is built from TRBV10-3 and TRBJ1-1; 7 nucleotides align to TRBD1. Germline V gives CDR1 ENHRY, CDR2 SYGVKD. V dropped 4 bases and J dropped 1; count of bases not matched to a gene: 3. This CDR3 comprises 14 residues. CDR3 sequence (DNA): TGTGCCATCAGTGGACAGGGCGGGAACACTGAAGCTTTCTTT. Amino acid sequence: CAISGQGGNTEAFF.

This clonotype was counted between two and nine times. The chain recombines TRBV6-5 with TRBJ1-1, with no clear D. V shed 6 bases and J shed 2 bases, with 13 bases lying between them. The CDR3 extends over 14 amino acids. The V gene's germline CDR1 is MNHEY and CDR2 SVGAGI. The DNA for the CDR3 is TGTGCCAGCAGGGGAGGGTCCCATAACACTGAAGCTTTCTTT. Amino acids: CASRGGSHNTEAFF.

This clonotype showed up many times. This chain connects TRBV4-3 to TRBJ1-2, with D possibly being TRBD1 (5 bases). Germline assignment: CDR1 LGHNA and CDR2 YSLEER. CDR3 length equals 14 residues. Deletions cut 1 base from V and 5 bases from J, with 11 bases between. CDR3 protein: CASSQGDGLYGYTF. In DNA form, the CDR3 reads TGCGCCAGCAGCCAAGGGGACGGTTTATATGGCTACACCTTC.

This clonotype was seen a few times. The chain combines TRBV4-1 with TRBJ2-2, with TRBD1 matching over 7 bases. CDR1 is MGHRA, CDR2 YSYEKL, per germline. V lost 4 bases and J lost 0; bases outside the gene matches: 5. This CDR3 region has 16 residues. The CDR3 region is CASSRPGQSNTGELFF. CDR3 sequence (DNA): TGCGCCAGCAGCCGACCGGGACAGTCGAACACCGGGGAGCTGTTTTTT.